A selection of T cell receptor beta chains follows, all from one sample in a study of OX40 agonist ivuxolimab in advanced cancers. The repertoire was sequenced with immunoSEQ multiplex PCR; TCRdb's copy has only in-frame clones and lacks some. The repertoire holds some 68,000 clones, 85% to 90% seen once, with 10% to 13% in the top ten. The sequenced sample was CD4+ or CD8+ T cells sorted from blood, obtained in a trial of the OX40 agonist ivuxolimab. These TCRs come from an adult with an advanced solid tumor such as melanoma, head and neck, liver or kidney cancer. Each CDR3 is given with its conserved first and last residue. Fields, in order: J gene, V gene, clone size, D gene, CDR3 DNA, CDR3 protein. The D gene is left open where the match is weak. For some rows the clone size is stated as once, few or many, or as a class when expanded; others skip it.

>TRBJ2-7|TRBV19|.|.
TGTGCCAGTAGTCTACAGGGCCACTACGAGCAGTACTTC
CASSLQGHYEQYF
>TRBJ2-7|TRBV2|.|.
TGTGCCAGCAGCTGGGCAGGGTCAAATGACAGGCGATACTACGAGCAGTACTTC
CASSWAGSNDRRYYEQYF
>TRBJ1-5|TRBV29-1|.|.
TGCAGCGTTGAAGATAGCAGGTACGCCCAGCATTTT
CSVEDSRYAQHF
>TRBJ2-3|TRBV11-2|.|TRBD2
TGTGCCAGCAGCTTAGGTGGGCTAGCGGGGGGGTGGACAGATACGCAGTATTTT
CASSLGGLAGGWTDTQYF
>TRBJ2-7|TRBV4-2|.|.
TGTGCCAGCAGCCAAGGGGGGCTCTCCTACGAGCAGTACTTC
CASSQGGLSYEQYF
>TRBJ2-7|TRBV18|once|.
TGTGCCAGCTCACCACGAGACGGCTCCTACGAGCAGTACTTC
CASSPRDGSYEQYF
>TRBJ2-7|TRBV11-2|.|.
TGTGCCAGCAGCTTAGGGCAGGAGGAAGGGCGCTACGAGCAGTACTTC
CASSLGQEEGRYEQYF
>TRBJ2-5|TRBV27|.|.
TGTGCCAGCAGAGTTGGGGGTGGCGGGACCCAGTACTTC
CASRVGGGGTQYF
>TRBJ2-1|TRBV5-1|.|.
TGCGCCAGCAGCTTGGCTGTTCTTGAGGCTTACAATGAGCAGTTCTTC
CASSLAVLEAYNEQFF
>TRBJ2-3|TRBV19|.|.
TGTGCCCCGGACACAGATACGCAGTATTTT
CAPDTDTQYF
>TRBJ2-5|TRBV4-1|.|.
TGCGCCAGCAGCCGAGCAGGGGGGAAAGGGACCCAGTACTTC
CASSRAGGKGTQYF
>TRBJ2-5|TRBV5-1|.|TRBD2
TGCGCCAGCAGAGACCCCGGGACTAGCGAAGAGACCCAGTACTTC
CASRDPGTSEETQYF
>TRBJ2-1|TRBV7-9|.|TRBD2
TGTGCCAGCAGCCTTCGGGGGGAGGATGAGCAGTTCTTC
CASSLRGEDEQFF
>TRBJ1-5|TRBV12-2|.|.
TGTGCAAGTCGCTTCAAGACAGATAGCAATCAGCCCCAGCATTTT
CASRFKTDSNQPQHF
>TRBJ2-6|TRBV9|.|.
TGTGCCAGCAGCGTATCTGGCTCTGGGGCCAACGTCCTGACTTTC
CASSVSGSGANVLTF
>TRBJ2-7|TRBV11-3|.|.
TGTGCCAGCAGCTTAACGGCGCTGCACGAGCAGTACTTC
CASSLTALHEQYF